These 26 T cell receptor beta chains were all obtained from the same sample, sequenced in a study of patients and donors after allogeneic stem cell transplantation. TCRdb called the RT-PCR reads again in MiXCR, with one record for every CDR3 protein. The profile shows approximately 150,000 distinct CDR3 sequences, around 28% of them singletons. The specimen was blood, either unsorted or a sorted T cell fraction (not recorded which). The receptors shown here come from a human donor who was either an allogeneic HSCT recipient or a stem cell or donor lymphocyte infusion donor (not recorded which). It is not recorded whose cells these are; they may come from a transplant donor.

This clonotype was seen at least ten times. V gene TRBV29-1 combines with J gene TRBJ2-1; no definite D call. CDR3 length equals 15 residues. Trimming shortened V by 0 bases and J by 3 bases, and 12 bases separated the two germline ends. CDR1 and CDR2 from the germline V gene are SQVTM and ANQGSEA. The CDR3 region is CSVEDGSRGYNEQFF. The CDR3 DNA follows: TGCAGCGTTGAAGATGGCTCCCGTGGCTACAATGAGCAGTTCTTC.

This clonotype occurred a few times. The chain recombines TRBV13 with TRBJ2-3, with D perhaps TRBD1 (7 bases). The CDR3 covers 16 residues. Deletions cut 6 bases from V and 6 bases from J, with 22 bases between. The germline V gene encodes CDR1 PRHDT and CDR2 FYEKMQ (reference sequence). CDR3 coding DNA: TGTGCCAGCAGTTCTACGTTCTCAGGGGGGCCGGATACGCAGTATTTT. This gives the protein CASSSTFSGGPDTQYF. Full variable domain (missing parts from reference TRBV13 and TRBJ2-3): AAGVIQSPRHLIKEKRETATLKCYPIPRHDTVYWYQQGPGQDPQFLISFYEKMQSDKGSIPDRFSAQQFSDYHSELNMSSLELGDSALYFCASSSTFSGGPDTQYFGPGTRLTVL.

This clonotype was seen a few times. The V gene is TRBV20-1, the J gene TRBJ2-7; a possible D gene is TRBD2 (7 bases). The ends were cut back, 6 bases at V and 5 bases at J, with 17 bases in the middle. CDR1 DFQATT and CDR2 SNEGSKA come from the germline V gene (reference sequence). The CDR3 runs 13 residues. The CDR3 DNA follows: TGCAGTGCCTTCCAGCCGGGGGGCGACGAGCAGTACTTC. As protein: CSAFQPGGDEQYF.

This clonotype was observed many times. The rearrangement joins TRBV29-1 to TRBJ1-2; perhaps TRBD1 as D (5 bases). This CDR3 is built from 12 residues. Trimming cost V 5 bases and J 4 bases, with 11 bases left between them. Germline V gene sequence: CDR1 SQVTM, CDR2 ANQGSEA. The CDR3 loop is CSVQWDLYGYTF. CDR3 nucleotides: TGCAGCGTTCAGTGGGACCTCTATGGCTACACCTTC.

The rearrangement links TRBV20-1 to TRBJ1-2; a weak D match, TRBD1 (5 bases). Germline V CDR1 and CDR2: DFQATT, SNEGSKA (reference sequence). The CDR3 totals 14 residues. V shed 6 bases and J shed 8 bases, with 22 bases lying between them. For the CDR3, the DNA is TGCAGTGCCCTCGAAACGCGGGGGAAGGGCGGCTACACCTTC. It encodes CSALETRGKGGYTF.

The chain couples TRBV15 to TRBJ2-7, with 7 bases that match TRBD1. The CDR3 consists of 16 residues. Trimming removed 0 bases from V and 3 bases from J; junction bases left unmatched: 8. Germline assignment: CDR1 LNHNV and CDR2 YYDKDF (reference sequence). In nucleotides, the CDR3 is TGTGCCACCAGCAGAGATCGGGCGACAGGGTTCTACGAGCAGTACTTC. It encodes CATSRDRATGFYEQYF. The full variable domain, rest sourced from reference TRBV15 and TRBJ2-7, is DAMVIQNPRYQVTQFGKPVTLSCSQTLNHNVMYWYQQKSSQAPKLLFHYYDKDFNNEADTPDNFQSRRPNTSFCFLDIRSPGLGDTAMYLCATSRDRATGFYEQYFGPGTRLTVT.

This clonotype showed up many times. This rearrangement joins TRBV6-5 to TRBJ1-2, with TRBD1 identical over 9 bases. The germline V gene has CDR1 MNHEY and CDR2 SVGAGI. With V trimmed by 0 bases and J by 4 bases, 3 bases remained unmatched. The CDR3 is 15 residues long. CDR3 in amino acids: CASSYSTGGGYGYTF. CDR3 nucleotide sequence: TGTGCCAGCAGTTACTCGACAGGGGGAGGCTATGGCTACACCTTC.

The V and J genes are TRBV27 and TRBJ2-7, with a possible D match to TRBD1 (6 bases). The germline gives CDR1 MNHEY, CDR2 SMNVEV (reference sequence). V lost 5 bases and J 2 bases, leaving 16 bases between the germline ends. This CDR3 has 15 residues. The CDR3 DNA sequence: TGTGCCAGCAGTCGATCCCGGGACACGGCCTACGAGCAGTACTTC. It encodes CASSRSRDTAYEQYF.

This clonotype has more than one count but fewer than ten. The chain is built from TRBV4-3 and TRBJ2-1; D is uncertain. The V end was cut by 0 bases, the J end by 4 bases, with 13 bases between. The CDR3 covers 16 residues. Per the germline V gene, CDR1 is LGHNA and CDR2 is YSLEER. The CDR3 loop reads CASSQDARSFYNEQFF. Written as DNA, the CDR3 is TGCGCCAGCAGCCAAGATGCGCGGTCATTTTACAATGAGCAGTTCTTC.

This clonotype has only a few counts. This chain joins TRBV4-2 and TRBJ1-2; D call uncertain. Looked up from germline, CDR1 is LGHNA and CDR2 is YNFKEQ. V was clipped by 0 bases and J by 2 bases, with 4 bases between them. The CDR3 is made up of 13 amino acids. CDR3 nucleotides: TGTGCCAGCAGCCAAGAAGACAACTATGGCTACACCTTC. It codes for CASSQEDNYGYTF.

This clonotype was detected a few times. The chain uses TRBV12-3 or TRBV12-4 and TRBJ1-5; 7 bases are a match to TRBD1. This CDR3 comprises 13 residues. J was trimmed by 7 bases and V by 5 bases; bases with no gene match: 5. The CDR3 DNA reads TGTGCCAGCAGTACTCAGGGGGTGCAGCCCCAGCATTTT. Protein sequence: CASSTQGVQPQHF.

This chain connects TRBV15 to TRBJ2-1; D gene unclear. Germline values: CDR1 LNHNV, CDR2 YYDKDF (reference sequence). V was pared by 0 bases and J by 3 bases, with 12 bases between. This CDR3 has 16 amino acids. Here the CDR3 reads CATSREWSEYYNEQFF. The CDR3, as DNA: TGTGCCACCAGCAGAGAATGGTCGGAGTACTACAATGAGCAGTTCTTC. The whole variable domain, remainder taken from reference TRBV15 and TRBJ2-1, is DAMVIQNPRYQVTQFGKPVTLSCSQTLNHNVMYWYQQKSSQAPKLLFHYYDKDFNNEADTPDNFQSRRPNTSFCFLDIRSPGLGDTAMYLCATSREWSEYYNEQFFGPGTRLTVL.

This clonotype occurred a few times. The V and J genes are TRBV6-6 and TRBJ1-5; weak D call: TRBD1 (5 bases). This CDR3 region has 15 residues. Germline CDR1 MNHNY, CDR2 SVGAGI (reference sequence). V lost 4 bases and J 3 bases, leaving 13 bases between the germline ends. CDR3 sequence (DNA): TGTGCCAGCAGTTCCCTCGACGGGACCAATCAGCCCCAGCATTTT. This translates into CASSSLDGTNQPQHF.

This sequence joins TRBV10-3 and TRBJ2-7; unclear D gene. Germline-derived CDR1 and CDR2 are ENHRY and SYGVKD. The CDR3 runs to 14 residues. V gave up 2 bases and J gave up 2 bases, with 10 bases separating them. The CDR3 bases are TGTGCCATCAGTGAGAATAACAACCCCTACGAGCAGTACTTC. This gives the protein CAISENNNPYEQYF.

This clonotype was picked up a small number of times. The rearrangement links TRBV12-3 or TRBV12-4 to TRBJ1-2; 11 nucleotides match TRBD1. This CDR3 spans 13 amino acids. V lost 6 bases to trimming and J lost 8 bases; unmatched junction nucleotides: 5. Here the CDR3 reads CASSPDRGLGYTF. The CDR3, as DNA: TGTGCCAGCAGCCCGGACAGGGGGCTAGGCTACACCTTC.

J is TRBJ2-7 and V is TRBV6-2 or TRBV6-3, with D unclear. CDR3 length equals 11 residues. Germline V gene sequence: CDR1 MNHEY, CDR2 SVGEGT. Trimming shortened V by 6 bases and J by 7 bases, and 10 bases separated the two germline ends. The CDR3 nucleotides read TGTGCCAGCAGGCAAGGCTTTGAGCAGTACTTC. Encoded protein: CASRQGFEQYF.

The chain links TRBV6-6 to TRBJ2-5, with TRBD1 as a possible D gene (6 bases). This CDR3 region has 14 residues. The germline CDR1 and CDR2 sequences are MNHNY and SVGAGI (reference sequence). V lost 4 bases and J 0 bases, leaving 9 bases between the germline ends. The CDR3 DNA follows: TGTGCCAGCAGTTCCCCAGGGGACCAAGAGACCCAGTACTTC. Residues: CASSSPGDQETQYF.

The chain couples TRBV7-6 to TRBJ2-5; 9 bases align to TRBD2. The ends lost 5 bases at V and 4 bases at J; junction bases unmatched: 11. The CDR3 has 16 residues. Looked up from germline, CDR1 is SGHVS and CDR2 is FNYEAQ. The CDR3 reads CASSQIIAGVGETQYF. The DNA of the CDR3 is TGTGCCAGCAGCCAGATTATAGCGGGAGTTGGAGAGACCCAGTACTTC.

The chain links TRBV5-1 to TRBJ2-2, with TRBD1 identical over 9 bases. Trimming took 4 bases from V and 4 from J; bases not matched to a gene: 5. This CDR3 contains 15 residues. Looked up from germline, CDR1 is SGHRS and CDR2 is YFSETQ. The CDR3 DNA follows: TGCGCCAGCAGCGGGGACAGGGAAGGCACCGGGGAGCTGTTTTTT. Amino acid sequence: CASSGDREGTGELFF.

Ten or more counts support this clonotype. The J gene is TRBJ1-5, the V gene TRBV7-2, with no clear D. Trimming took 4 bases from V and 1 from J, leaving 8 bases between them. The CDR3 consists of 14 residues. In germline, CDR1 is SGHTA, CDR2 FQGNSA. This CDR3 is CASSSVMSNQPQHF. The CDR3 nucleotides read TGTGCCAGCAGCTCGGTCATGAGCAATCAGCCCCAGCATTTT.

The gene calls are TRBV5-1 and TRBJ2-4; D perhaps matches TRBD2 (6 bases). Trimming took 4 bases from V and 4 from J, leaving 12 bases between them. Germline V CDR1 and CDR2: SGHRS, YFSETQ. CDR3 length equals 14 residues. This chain's CDR3 is CASSPGDSKNIQYF. The DNA of the CDR3 is TGCGCCAGCAGCCCGGGGGACTCTAAAAACATTCAGTACTTC.

Regarding this clonotype: Without the conserved terminal phenylalanine or tryptophan, this CDR3 likely stems from a read error. This chain connects TRBV5-1 to TRBJ2-3; D call uncertain. There are 11 residues in the CDR3. Germline V lookup: CDR1 SGHRS, CDR2 YFSETQ. The V gene lost 7 bases and the J gene lost 0 bases, with 3 bases spanning the gap. CDR3 in amino acids: CASGSTDTQYL. The DNA for the CDR3 is TGCGCCAGCGGGAGCACAGATACGCAGTATTTG.

A few counts support this clonotype. The chain links TRBV11-2 to TRBJ1-2; D is unclear. The CDR3 runs to 12 residues. Germline values: CDR1 SGHAT, CDR2 FQNNGV. V was trimmed by 5 bases and J by 8 bases, leaving 12 bases between them. CDR3 nucleotide sequence: TGTGCCAGCAGCCCACTCGGGAGGGGCTACACCTTC. Its translation is CASSPLGRGYTF.

The rearrangement joins TRBV20-1 to TRBJ1-4; tentative D call: TRBD1 (5 bases). CDR3 size: 13 residues. Looked up from germline, CDR1 is DFQATT and CDR2 is SNEGSKA (reference sequence). V was cut by 5 bases and J by 8 bases, with 15 bases left in between. The CDR3 nucleotides are TGCAGTGCTCCAGGGTTCCTTGGGGAAAAACTGTTTTTT. Translating gives CSAPGFLGEKLFF.

The J gene is TRBJ1-3, the V gene TRBV20-1; 8 bases agree with TRBD1. V lost 5 bases, J lost 0 bases, and 3 bases stayed unmatched. Germline V lookup: CDR1 DFQATT, CDR2 SNEGSKA (reference sequence). The CDR3 length is 14 residues. CDR3 protein: CSAGQGSSGNTIYF. In DNA, the CDR3 is TGCAGTGCTGGACAGGGTTCCTCTGGAAACACCATATATTTT.

This clonotype turned up a few times. This rearrangement joins TRBV28 to TRBJ2-7, with D possibly TRBD2 on 5 matching bases. This CDR3 has 12 amino acids. Trimming left V 4 bases short and J 7 bases short, with 11 bases between. In germline, CDR1 is MDHEN, CDR2 SYDVKM. The CDR3: CASSYSGGEQYF. In DNA form, the CDR3 reads TGTGCCAGCAGTTACAGTGGCGGGGAGCAGTACTTC.